This paragraph reports one T cell receptor beta chain. Its antigen remains unknown. The sample is drawn from a study of identifying expanded T cells in peripheral blood. Study observations and caveats: Over around two and four weeks, about 15 and 19 clones changed, versus approximately 1.2 between replicates. Clone count variance between roughly 2-week samples rose with total template count.

This CDR3 spans 16 amino acids. CDR1 and CDR2 from the germline V gene are SGHVS and FNYEAQ. V lost 1 base to trimming and J lost 1 base, with 14 bases between them. The data were produced by immunoSEQ multiplex PCR, yet TCRdb's version contains in-frame clones alone and is incomplete. The top ten clones hold around a fifth of a sample with 90,000 or so clones, more than 75% of them seen once. During the collection period, no donor immune events like infections were recorded. The chain has TRBV7-6 and TRBJ2-7; D possibly uses TRBD1 or TRBD2 (5 bases each). Sequences were obtained from blood. The TCR sequence derives from a person aged 18 to 70 in good health. The CDR3 sequence is CASSLGPGTRSYEQYF. Written as DNA, the CDR3 is TGTGCCAGCAGCTTAGGGCCCGGGACGCGGTCCTACGAGCAGTACTTC.